This note documents a single T cell receptor beta chain sequence. Its antigen is currently unknown. This sample was included in a study of T-cell reconstitution after alpha-beta-depleted transplantation in children. Regarding the study as a whole: Hyperexpanded clones declined; after one year, newly produced T cells mostly supplied diversity.

Molecular barcoding with unique molecular identifiers was used for the TCRbeta library. A single record per CDR3 protein comes from TCRdb applying MiXCR to the PCR reads. Of fewer than 550,000 distinct CDR3 sequences detected, approximately 10% appear once; the ten largest clones hold approximately 15%. Trimming cost V 5 bases and J 6 bases; bases outside gene matches: 8. The CDR3 is 15 residues long. This TCR derives from a female patient between 2 and 15 years old who had a stem cell transplant for aplastic anemia, so the T cells may come from the graft donor. The specimen was PBMCs, mostly from graft donor cells, collected 180 days after TCRalphabeta/CD19-depleted stem cell transplant. V usage is TRBV12-3 or TRBV12-4 and J usage is TRBJ1-5, with 9 nucleotides matching TRBD1. The CDR3 loop is CASSHRTGAGQPQHF. The DNA for the CDR3 is TGTGCCAGCAGTCACCGGACAGGGGCAGGTCAGCCCCAGCATTTT.